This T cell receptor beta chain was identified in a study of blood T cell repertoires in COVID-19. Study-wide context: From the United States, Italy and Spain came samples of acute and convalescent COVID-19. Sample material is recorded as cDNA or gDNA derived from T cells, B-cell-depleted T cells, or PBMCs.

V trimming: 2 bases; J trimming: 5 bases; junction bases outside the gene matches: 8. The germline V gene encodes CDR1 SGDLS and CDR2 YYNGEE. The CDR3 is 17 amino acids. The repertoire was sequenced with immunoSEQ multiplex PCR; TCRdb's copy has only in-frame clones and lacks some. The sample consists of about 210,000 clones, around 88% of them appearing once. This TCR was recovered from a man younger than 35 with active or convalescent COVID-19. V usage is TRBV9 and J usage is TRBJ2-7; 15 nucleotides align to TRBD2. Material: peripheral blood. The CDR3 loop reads CASSVGTSGRFSDEQYF. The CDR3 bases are TGTGCCAGCAGCGTGGGGACTAGCGGGAGGTTTAGTGACGAGCAGTACTTC.